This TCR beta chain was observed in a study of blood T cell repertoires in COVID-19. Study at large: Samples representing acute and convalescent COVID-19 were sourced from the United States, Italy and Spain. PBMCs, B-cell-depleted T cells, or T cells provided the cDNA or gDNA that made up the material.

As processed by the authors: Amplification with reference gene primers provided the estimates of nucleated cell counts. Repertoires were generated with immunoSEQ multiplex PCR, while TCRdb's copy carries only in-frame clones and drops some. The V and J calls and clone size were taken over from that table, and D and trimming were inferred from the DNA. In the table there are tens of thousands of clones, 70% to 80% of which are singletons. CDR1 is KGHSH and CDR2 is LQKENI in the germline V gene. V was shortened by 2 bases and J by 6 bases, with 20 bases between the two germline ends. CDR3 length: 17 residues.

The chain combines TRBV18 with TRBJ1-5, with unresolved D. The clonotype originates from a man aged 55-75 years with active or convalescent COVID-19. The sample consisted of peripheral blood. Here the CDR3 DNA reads TGTGCCAGCTCACCATATCAGAGCCCCACTCCTAGTCAGCCCCAGCATTTT. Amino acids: CASSPYQSPTPSQPQHF.